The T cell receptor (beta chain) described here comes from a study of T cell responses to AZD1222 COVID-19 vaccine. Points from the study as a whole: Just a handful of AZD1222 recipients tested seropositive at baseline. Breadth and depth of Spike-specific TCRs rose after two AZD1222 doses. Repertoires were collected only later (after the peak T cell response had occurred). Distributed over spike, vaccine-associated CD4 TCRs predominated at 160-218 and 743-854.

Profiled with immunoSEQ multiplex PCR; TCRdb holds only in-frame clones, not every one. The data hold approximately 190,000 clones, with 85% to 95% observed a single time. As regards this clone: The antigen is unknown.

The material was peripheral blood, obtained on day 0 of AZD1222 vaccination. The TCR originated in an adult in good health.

CDR3 sequence: CASSRRPNSGANVLTF. The CDR3 DNA sequence: TGTGCCAGTAGCCGCCGACCCAACTCTGGGGCCAACGTCCTGACTTTC. The gene calls are TRBV19 and TRBJ2-6; D not certain. The CDR3 length is 16 residues. Trimming left V 6 bases short and J 0 bases short, with 12 bases between. CDR1 is LNHDA, CDR2 SQIVND, per germline (reference sequence).